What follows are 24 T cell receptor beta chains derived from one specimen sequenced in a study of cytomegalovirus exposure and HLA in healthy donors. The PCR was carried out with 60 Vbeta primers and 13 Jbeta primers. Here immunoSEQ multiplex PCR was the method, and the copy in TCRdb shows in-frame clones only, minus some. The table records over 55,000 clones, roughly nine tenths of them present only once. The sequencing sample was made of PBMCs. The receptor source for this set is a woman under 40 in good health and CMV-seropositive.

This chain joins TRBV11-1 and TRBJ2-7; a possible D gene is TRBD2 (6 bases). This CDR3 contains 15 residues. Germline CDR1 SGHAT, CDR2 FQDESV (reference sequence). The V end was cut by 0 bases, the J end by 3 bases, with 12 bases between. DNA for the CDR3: TGTGCCAGCAGCTTAGCGGAGGGAGGCTTCTACGAGCAGTACTTC. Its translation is CASSLAEGGFYEQYF.

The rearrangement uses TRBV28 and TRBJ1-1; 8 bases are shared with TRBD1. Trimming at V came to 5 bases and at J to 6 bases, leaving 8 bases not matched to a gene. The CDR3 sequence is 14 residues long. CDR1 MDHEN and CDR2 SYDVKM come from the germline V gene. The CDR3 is CASSLNRGIAEAFF. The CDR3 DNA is TGTGCCAGCAGTCTCAACAGGGGGATCGCTGAAGCTTTCTTT.

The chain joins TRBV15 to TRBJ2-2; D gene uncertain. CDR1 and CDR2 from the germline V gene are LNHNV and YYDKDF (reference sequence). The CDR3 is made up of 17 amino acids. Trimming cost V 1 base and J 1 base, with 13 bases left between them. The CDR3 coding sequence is TGTGCCACCAGCAGAGCCCCGCCCAGTTTGAACACCGGGGAGCTGTTTTTT. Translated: CATSRAPPSLNTGELFF.

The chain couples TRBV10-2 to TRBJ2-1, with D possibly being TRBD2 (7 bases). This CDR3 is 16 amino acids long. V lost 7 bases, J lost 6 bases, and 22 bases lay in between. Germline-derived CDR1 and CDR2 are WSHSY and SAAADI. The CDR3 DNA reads TGCGCCAGCACCCAGGGGTTGCGGGAGAACCCCAATGAGCAGTTCTTC. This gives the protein CASTQGLRENPNEQFF.

CDR3 region: CTSSHLAGPTDTQYF. The CDR3 DNA reads TGCACCAGCAGCCATCTAGCGGGACCCACAGATACGCAGTATTTT. V gene TRBV1 combines with J gene TRBJ2-3; the table's D call TRBD2 went unverified against the DNA. TRBV1 constitutes a pseudogene. CDR3 length equals 15 residues.

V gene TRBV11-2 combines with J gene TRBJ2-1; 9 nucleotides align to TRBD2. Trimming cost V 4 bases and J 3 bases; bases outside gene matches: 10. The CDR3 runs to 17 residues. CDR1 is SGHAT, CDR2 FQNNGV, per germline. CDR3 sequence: CASSWIQAGGNYNEQFF. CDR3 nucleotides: TGTGCCAGCAGCTGGATTCAAGCGGGAGGAAACTACAATGAGCAGTTCTTC.

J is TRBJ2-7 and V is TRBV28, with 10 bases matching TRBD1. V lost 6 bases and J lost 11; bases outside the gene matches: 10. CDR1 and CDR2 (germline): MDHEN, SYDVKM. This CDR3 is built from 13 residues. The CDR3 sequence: CASRTAGTGVEYF. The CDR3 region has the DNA TGTGCCAGCAGGACCGCCGGGACAGGGGTCGAGTACTTC.

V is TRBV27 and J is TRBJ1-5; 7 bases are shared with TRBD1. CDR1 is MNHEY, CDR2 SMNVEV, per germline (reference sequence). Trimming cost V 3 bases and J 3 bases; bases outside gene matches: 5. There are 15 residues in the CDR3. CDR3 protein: CASSFGDRVNQPQHF. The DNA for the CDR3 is TGTGCCAGCAGTTTCGGAGACAGGGTCAATCAGCCCCAGCATTTT.

CDR3 protein: CASSRNLENSPLHF. CDR3 nucleotides: TGTGCCAGCAGCCGAAACCTAGAAAATTCACCCCTCCACTTT. The chain couples TRBV5-6 to TRBJ1-6; D not resolved. V was cut by 4 bases and J by 7 bases, with 12 bases left in between. The germline CDR1 and CDR2 sequences are SGHDT and YYEEEE. This CDR3 region has 14 residues. Supplemented by reference TRBV5-6 and TRBJ1-6, the full variable domain reads DAGVTQSPTHLIKTRGQQVTLRCSPKSGHDTVSWYQQALGQGPQFIFQYYEEEERQRGNFPDRFSGHQFPNYSSELNVNALLLGDSALYLCASSRNLENSPLHFGNGTRLTVT.

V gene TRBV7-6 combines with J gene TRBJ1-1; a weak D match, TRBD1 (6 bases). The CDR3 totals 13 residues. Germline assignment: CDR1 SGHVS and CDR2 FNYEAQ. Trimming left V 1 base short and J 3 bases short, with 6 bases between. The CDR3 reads CASSLDRDTEAFF. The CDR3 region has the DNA TGTGCCAGCAGCTTAGACAGGGACACTGAAGCTTTCTTT.

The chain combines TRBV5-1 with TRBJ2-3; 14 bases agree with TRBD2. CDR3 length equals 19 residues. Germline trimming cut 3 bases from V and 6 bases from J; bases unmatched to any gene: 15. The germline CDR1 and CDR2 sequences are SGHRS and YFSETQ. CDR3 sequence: CASSSSGTSGSLRTDTQYF. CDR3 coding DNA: TGCGCCAGCAGCTCATCCGGGACTAGCGGGAGTCTTCGGACGGATACGCAGTATTTT.

CDR3 sequence reads: CASSRGLAGPSYNEQFF. CDR3 nucleotide sequence: TGCGCCAGCAGCCGGGGACTAGCGGGACCCTCATACAATGAGCAGTTCTTC. This chain uses TRBV4-1 with TRBJ2-1; 13 bases fit TRBD2. CDR1 and CDR2 from the germline V gene are MGHRA and YSYEKL. The CDR3 runs 17 residues. The junction had 7 bases not matched to a gene; V was cut back by 4 bases and J by 4 bases.

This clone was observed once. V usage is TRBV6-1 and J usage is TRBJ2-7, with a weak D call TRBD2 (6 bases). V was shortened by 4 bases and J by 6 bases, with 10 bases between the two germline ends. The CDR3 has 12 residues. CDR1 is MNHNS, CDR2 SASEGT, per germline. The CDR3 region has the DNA TGTGCCAGCAGTGTCGGGACTGCCGAGCAGTACTTC. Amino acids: CASSVGTAEQYF.

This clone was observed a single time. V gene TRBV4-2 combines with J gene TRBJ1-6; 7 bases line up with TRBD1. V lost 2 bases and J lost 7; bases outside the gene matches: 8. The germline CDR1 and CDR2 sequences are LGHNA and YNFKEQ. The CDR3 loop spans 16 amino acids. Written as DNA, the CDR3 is TGTGCCAGCAGCCAATCGGCAGGGGGGAACAATTCACCCCTCCACTTT. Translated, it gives CASSQSAGGNNSPLHF.

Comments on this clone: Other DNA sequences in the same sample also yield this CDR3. CDR3 region: CASSPGTAVAYEQYF. For the CDR3, the DNA is TGTGCCAGTAGCCCTGGGACAGCGGTTGCCTACGAGCAGTACTTC. V is TRBV19 and J is TRBJ2-7, with 7 bases aligning to TRBD1. Per the germline V gene, CDR1 is LNHDA and CDR2 is SQIVND (reference sequence). The length of the CDR3 is 15 residues. V lost 6 bases to trimming and J lost 2 bases; unmatched junction nucleotides: 10.

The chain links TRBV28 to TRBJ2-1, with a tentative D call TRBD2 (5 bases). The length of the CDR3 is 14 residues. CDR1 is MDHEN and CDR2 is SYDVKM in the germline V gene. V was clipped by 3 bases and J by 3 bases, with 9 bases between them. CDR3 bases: TGTGCCAGCAGTTTGGAGGAGCGCTACAATGAGCAGTTCTTC. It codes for CASSLEERYNEQFF.

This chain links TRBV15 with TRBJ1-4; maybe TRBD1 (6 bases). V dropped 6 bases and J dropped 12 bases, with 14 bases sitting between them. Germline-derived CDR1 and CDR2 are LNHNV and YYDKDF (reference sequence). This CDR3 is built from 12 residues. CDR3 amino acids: CATSLQGGQLFF. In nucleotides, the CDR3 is TGTGCCACCAGTTTACAGGGCGGGCAACTGTTTTTT.

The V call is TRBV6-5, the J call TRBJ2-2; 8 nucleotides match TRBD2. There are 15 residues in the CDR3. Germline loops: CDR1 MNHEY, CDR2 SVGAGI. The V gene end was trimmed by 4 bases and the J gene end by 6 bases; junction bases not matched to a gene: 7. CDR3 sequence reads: CASSSTRGGPGELFF. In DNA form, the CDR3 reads TGTGCCAGCAGTTCCACACGGGGGGGACCCGGGGAGCTGTTTTTT.

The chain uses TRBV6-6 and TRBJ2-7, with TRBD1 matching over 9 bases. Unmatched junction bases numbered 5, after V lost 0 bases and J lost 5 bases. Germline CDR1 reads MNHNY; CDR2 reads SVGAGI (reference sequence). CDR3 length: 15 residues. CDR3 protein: CASSYSGTGINEQYF. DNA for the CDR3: TGTGCCAGCAGTTACTCCGGGACAGGGATCAACGAGCAGTACTTC.

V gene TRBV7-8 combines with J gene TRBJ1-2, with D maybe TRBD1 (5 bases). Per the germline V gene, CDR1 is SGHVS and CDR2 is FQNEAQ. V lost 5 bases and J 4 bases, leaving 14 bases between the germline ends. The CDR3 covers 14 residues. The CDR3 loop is CASSRPDKIYGYTF. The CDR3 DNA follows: TGTGCCAGCAGCCGTCCGGACAAGATCTATGGCTACACCTTC.

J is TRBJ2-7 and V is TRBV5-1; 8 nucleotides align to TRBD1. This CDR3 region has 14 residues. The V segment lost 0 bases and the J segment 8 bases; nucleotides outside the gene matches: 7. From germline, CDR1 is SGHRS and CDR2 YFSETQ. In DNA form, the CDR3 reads TGCGCCAGCAGCTTGGGGACAGGGTTTCAGCAGCAGTACTTC. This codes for CASSLGTGFQQQYF. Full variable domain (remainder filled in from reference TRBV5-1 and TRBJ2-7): KAGVTQTPRYLIKTRGQQVTLSCSPISGHRSVSWYQQTPGQGLQFLFEYFSETQRNKGNFPGRFSGRQFSNSRSEMNVSTLELGDSALYLCASSLGTGFQQQYFGPGTRLTVT.

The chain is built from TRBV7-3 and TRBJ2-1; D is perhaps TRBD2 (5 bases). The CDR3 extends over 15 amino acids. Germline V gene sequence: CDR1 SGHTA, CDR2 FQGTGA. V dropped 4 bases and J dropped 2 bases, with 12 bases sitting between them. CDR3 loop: CASSYGVGPYNEQFF. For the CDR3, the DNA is TGTGCCAGCAGCTACGGGGTTGGACCCTACAATGAGCAGTTCTTC. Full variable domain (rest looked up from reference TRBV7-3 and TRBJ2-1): GAGVSQTPSNKVTEKGKYVELRCDPISGHTALYWYRQSLGQGPEFLIYFQGTGAADDSGLPNDRFFAVRPEGSVSTLKIQRTERGDSAVYLCASSYGVGPYNEQFFGPGTRLTVL.

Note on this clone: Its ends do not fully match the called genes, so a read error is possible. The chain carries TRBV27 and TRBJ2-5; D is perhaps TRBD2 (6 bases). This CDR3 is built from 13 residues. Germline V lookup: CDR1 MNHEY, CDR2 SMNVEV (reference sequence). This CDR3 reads CASSPGLQEAQYF. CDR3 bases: TGTGCCAGCAGTCCGGGACTGCAAGAGGCCCAGTACTTC.

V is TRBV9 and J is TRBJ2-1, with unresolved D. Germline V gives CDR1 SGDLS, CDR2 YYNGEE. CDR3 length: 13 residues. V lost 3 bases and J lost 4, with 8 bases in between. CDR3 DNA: TGTGCCAGCAGCGCCCGAGGTTACAATGAGCAGTTCTTC. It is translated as CASSARGYNEQFF.